Listed here are 15 T cell receptor beta chains from one sample, sequenced in a study of T cell responses to AZD1222 COVID-19 vaccine. This table comes from immunoSEQ multiplex PCR, and its TCRdb copy is limited to in-frame clones, with some not included. The data show around 180,000 clones, about 87% seen once. The source material was peripheral blood, sampled on day 0 of AZD1222 vaccination. The receptors were gathered from an adult in good health.

The gene calls are TRBV5-6 and TRBJ1-2; D may be TRBD1 (6 bases). The CDR3 is made up of 16 amino acids. Germline V gives CDR1 SGHDT, CDR2 YYEEEE. V lost 0 bases to trimming and J lost 0 bases, with 12 bases between them. CDR3 in amino acids: CASSLAGAESNYGYTF. In DNA form, the CDR3 reads TGTGCCAGCAGCTTGGCAGGGGCAGAGTCTAACTATGGCTACACCTTC.

The chain carries TRBV28 and TRBJ2-7; either TRBD1 or TRBD2 may fit D (5 bases each). CDR3 length: 15 amino acids. Per germline, CDR1 MDHEN and CDR2 SYDVKM. V was pared by 6 bases and J by 0 bases, with 15 bases between. The chain's CDR3 is CASSDGADNSYEQYF. CDR3 in DNA: TGTGCCAGCAGCGACGGGGCGGATAACTCCTACGAGCAGTACTTC. The whole variable domain, filled in from reference TRBV28 and TRBJ2-7, reads DVKVTQSSRYLVKRTGEKVFLECVQDMDHENMFWYRQDPGLGLRLIYFSYDVKMKEKGDIPEGYSVSREKKERFSLILESASTNQTSMYLCASSDGADNSYEQYFGPGTRLTVT.

The chain has TRBV7-2 and TRBJ2-2; 15 positions match TRBD2. Unmatched junction bases numbered 4, after V lost 4 bases and J lost 1 base. CDR3 size: 18 residues. CDR1 and CDR2 from the germline V gene are SGHTA and FQGNSA. The CDR3 DNA follows: TGTGCCAGCAGCTCACGGACTAGCGGGAGGGAGAACACCGGGGAGCTGTTTTTT. Amino acids: CASSSRTSGRENTGELFF.

The rearrangement uses TRBV19 and TRBJ1-5; no definite D call. The CDR3 length is 15 residues. CDR1 LNHDA and CDR2 SQIVND come from the germline V gene (reference sequence). The V gene lost 7 bases and the J gene lost 0 bases, with 13 bases spanning the gap. The DNA for the CDR3 is TGTGCCAGTAAGGATGTGGGTTCTAGCAATCAGCCCCAGCATTTT. Amino acid sequence: CASKDVGSSNQPQHF.

The V call is TRBV18, the J call TRBJ2-3; D is ambiguous. This CDR3 has 12 amino acids. The V gene lost 3 bases and the J gene lost 5 bases, with 6 bases spanning the gap. In germline, CDR1 is KGHSH, CDR2 LQKENI. The CDR3 spells CASSPERDTQYF. The CDR3 nucleotides are TGTGCCAGCTCACCGGAGAGAGATACGCAGTATTTT.

The chain carries TRBV7-9 and TRBJ1-4, with 12 bases that match TRBD1. The CDR3 covers 18 residues. The germline V gene has CDR1 SEHNR and CDR2 FQNEAQ (reference sequence). V was clipped by 4 bases and J by 3 bases; unmatched bases: 9. DNA for the CDR3: TGTGCCAGCAGCTACACCGGGACAGGGGGCTTTGCTAATGAAAAACTGTTTTTT. Its translation: CASSYTGTGGFANEKLFF.

The chain has TRBV28 and TRBJ1-6; TRBD1 aligns across 7 bases. Germline assignment: CDR1 MDHEN and CDR2 SYDVKM. With V trimmed by 5 bases and J by 8 bases, 12 bases remained unmatched. The CDR3 spans 16 residues. CDR3 DNA sequence: TGTGCCAGCAGTCTTTACAAGACCGGACAGGATTCACCCCTCCACTTT. Its protein product is CASSLYKTGQDSPLHF.

V is TRBV6-5 and J is TRBJ1-4; D uncertain. V lost 8 bases to trimming and J lost 2 bases, with 15 bases between them. The germline gives CDR1 MNHEY, CDR2 SVGAGI. This CDR3 spans 15 amino acids. The CDR3 loop reads CASHAVMGTNEKLFF. For the CDR3, the DNA is TGTGCCAGCCACGCTGTTATGGGTACTAATGAAAAACTGTTTTTT.

This chain uses TRBV4-1 with TRBJ1-5, with D perhaps TRBD1 (6 bases). Germline-derived CDR1 and CDR2 are MGHRA and YSYEKL. V was pared by 0 bases and J by 10 bases, with 16 bases between. The CDR3 is made up of 15 amino acids. The CDR3 DNA sequence: TGCGCCAGCAGCCAAGATAGACAGGAGGGGGGCCCCCAGCATTTT. Its translation is CASSQDRQEGGPQHF.

This chain links TRBV2 with TRBJ1-2, with 8 bases identical to TRBD1. There are 11 residues in the CDR3. Looked up from germline, CDR1 is SNHLY and CDR2 is FYNNEI. The junction had 0 bases not matched to a gene; V was cut back by 8 bases and J by 4 bases. CDR3 in DNA: TGTGCCAGCGGGACAGGCTATGGCTACACCTTC. Translating gives CASGTGYGYTF.

This rearrangement joins TRBV6-5 to TRBJ1-2; D remains unclear. The CDR3 is made up of 16 amino acids. Germline CDR1 is MNHEY and CDR2 is SVGAGI. The germline V and J ends were trimmed by 0 bases and 5 bases, with 16 bases remaining between them. This chain's CDR3 is CASSYSRESGGYGYTF. CDR3 DNA: TGTGCCAGCAGTTACTCCCGAGAGTCGGGAGGGTATGGCTACACCTTC.

The chain has TRBV2 and TRBJ2-7, with D uncertain. The CDR3 runs to 13 residues. Germline CDR1 SNHLY, CDR2 FYNNEI. Trimming pared 7 bases from V and 2 bases from J, leaving 12 bases between. The CDR3 DNA follows: TGTGCCAGCAAAACAGTCCCTACCTACGAGCAGTACTTC. Protein product: CASKTVPTYEQYF.

The chain has TRBV6-2 or TRBV6-3 and TRBJ2-5; the D gene is possibly TRBD2 (5 bases). Trimming removed 2 bases from V and 4 bases from J, with 14 bases in between. The CDR3 has 15 amino acids. Germline V lookup: CDR1 MNHEY, CDR2 SVGEGT. CDR3 in amino acids: CASSYGAAVGETQYF. The CDR3 DNA is TGTGCCAGCAGTTACGGAGCGGCAGTTGGAGAGACCCAGTACTTC.

The genes are TRBV4-1 and TRBJ1-2; TRBD1 matches at 8 bases. Unmatched junction bases numbered 4, after V lost 0 bases and J lost 4 bases. Looked up from germline, CDR1 is MGHRA and CDR2 is YSYEKL. The CDR3 has 15 residues. The CDR3 DNA follows: TGCGCCAGCAGCCAAGACAGGGGGCTGGGCTATGGCTACACCTTC. Protein: CASSQDRGLGYGYTF.

The chain links TRBV19 to TRBJ2-3; D perhaps matches TRBD1 (5 bases). Germline V lookup: CDR1 LNHDA, CDR2 SQIVND (reference sequence). This CDR3 comprises 15 residues. Trimming stripped 7 bases from V and 3 bases from J, with 17 bases between. CDR3: CASTLVTGATDTQYF. The CDR3 DNA is TGTGCCAGTACGTTGGTTACAGGAGCGACAGATACGCAGTATTTT.